This TCR beta chain originates from a study of blood T cell repertoires in COVID-19. Study background: COVID-19 samples from acute and convalescent phases originated in the United States, Italy and Spain. In each case, the material was cDNA or gDNA derived from T cells, B-cell-depleted T cells, or PBMCs.

Original data processing: Amplification of reference gene primers provided the estimated nucleated cell counts. Only in-frame clones appear in the TCRdb table, and some are missing; sequencing was by immunoSEQ multiplex PCR. D and trimming come from the DNA, and the V and J calls and clone size come from that table. The sample records 200,000 to 250,000 clones, 83% being singletons. CDR3 size: 16 residues. Germline V gives CDR1 MNHEY, CDR2 SVGAGI. Trimming pared 0 bases from V and 4 bases from J, leaving 14 bases between. Sequencing input: peripheral blood. This TCR was recovered from a woman aged 45-65 years with acute or convalescent COVID-19. The chain uses TRBV6-5 and TRBJ2-3; D may be TRBD1 (5 bases). CDR3 amino acids: CASSYSGQGISDTQYF. The CDR3 nucleotides read TGTGCCAGCAGTTACTCTGGGCAGGGTATTTCAGATACGCAGTATTTT.